Following are 22 T cell receptor beta chains from one sample sequenced in a study of T cells in Graves' hyperthyroidism and ophthalmopathy. RNA transcripts yielded amplified TCR beta CDR3 regions. The TCR CDR3 was amplified in a first-round RT-PCR using the HTBI primer set. Each CDR3 protein is one row after TCRdb ran MiXCR on the multiplex PCR reads. The sample has hundreds of thousands of distinct CDR3 sequences, over 35% seen once. Source material: blood. The receptors originated from a man aged 18 to 29 with Graves' hyperthyroidism.

The chain is built from TRBV7-2 and TRBJ2-7; TRBD2 is a possible D gene (5 bases). V was clipped by 1 base and J by 1 base, with 11 bases between them. Germline CDR1 reads SGHTA; CDR2 reads FQGNSA. The CDR3 runs 15 residues. CDR3 region: CASSLVRAGSYEQYF. The CDR3 region has the DNA TGTGCCAGCAGCTTAGTGAGGGCCGGATCCTACGAGCAGTACTTC.

Many counts were recorded for this clonotype. The chain employs TRBV9 and TRBJ1-6; maybe TRBD1 (6 bases). Germline V gives CDR1 SGDLS, CDR2 YYNGEE. The CDR3 consists of 14 residues. V dropped 3 bases and J dropped 7 bases, with 11 bases sitting between them. This CDR3 is CASSAGASNSPLHF. The CDR3 nucleotides read TGTGCCAGCAGCGCGGGGGCTTCGAATTCACCCCTCCACTTT.

This clonotype was seen a few times. The chain recombines TRBV20-1 with TRBJ1-2; 8 bases are shared with TRBD1. The J segment lost 1 base and the V segment lost 3 bases, leaving 7 bases of the junction unmatched. CDR1 is DFQATT, CDR2 SNEGSKA, per germline (reference sequence). The CDR3 contains 15 residues. CDR3: CSASQGALYNYGYTF. CDR3 DNA sequence: TGCAGTGCTAGTCAGGGGGCTTTGTATAACTATGGCTACACCTTC.

As to this clonotype: This is likely a read error, given that the CDR3 carries no conserved phenylalanine or tryptophan at its end. No DNA is shown, since the ends of the CDR3 on it are uncertain; the CDR3 is the one TCRdb lists. This chain uses TRBV7-2 with TRBJ1-3. The CDR3 is 9 amino acids long, termini counted. Germline CDR1 reads SGHTA; CDR2 reads FQGNSA. The CDR3 loop is CASSLFGGP.

The rearrangement joins TRBV5-1 to TRBJ1-5, with no clear D. Germline V lookup: CDR1 SGHRS, CDR2 YFSETQ. This CDR3 is built from 15 residues. With 4 bases removed from V and 1 base from J, the gap between germline ends came to 12 bases. The CDR3 region has the DNA TGCGCCAGCAGCGAGGAGGGCCGGAGCAATCAGCCCCAGCATTTT. Translation gives CASSEEGRSNQPQHF.

The rearrangement uses TRBV27 and TRBJ1-2, with 9 bases matching TRBD1. Per germline, CDR1 MNHEY and CDR2 SMNVEV (reference sequence). Trimming removed 0 bases from V and 3 bases from J; junction bases left unmatched: 5. The CDR3 has 16 residues. DNA for the CDR3: TGTGCCAGCAGTTTATCGATTGACAGGGGGGACTATGGCTACACCTTC. It encodes CASSLSIDRGDYGYTF.

A remark on this clonotype: The CDR3 ends on some other residue instead of the conserved phenylalanine or tryptophan, so this is likely a read error. The V call is TRBV7-9, the J call TRBJ2-7; 10 bases are shared with TRBD1. Germline trimming cut 4 bases from V and 5 bases from J; bases unmatched to any gene: 5. From germline, CDR1 is SEHNR and CDR2 FQNEAQ (reference sequence). This CDR3 is built from 14 residues. This CDR3 reads CASSSGQGIDEQYL. As DNA, the CDR3 is TGTGCCAGCAGCTCGGGACAGGGGATAGACGAGCAGTACCTC.

The table lists this clonotype with many counts. This sequence joins TRBV19 and TRBJ1-5, with 7 bases that match TRBD1. The CDR3 contains 15 residues. The germline CDR1 and CDR2 sequences are LNHDA and SQIVND (reference sequence). V shed 8 bases and J 7 bases; nucleotides not matched to a gene: 14. This CDR3 is CASQGGSRNAQPQHF. For the CDR3, the DNA is TGTGCCAGTCAGGGGGGCTCGAGGAATGCCCAGCCCCAGCATTTT.

The table lists this clonotype with many counts. The chain combines TRBV7-6 with TRBJ1-1; D perhaps matches TRBD1 (5 bases). The V end was cut by 11 bases, the J end by 3 bases, with 19 bases between. Per the germline V gene, CDR1 is SGHVS and CDR2 is FNYEAQ. This CDR3 is built from 14 residues. The CDR3 spells CAVRDDNRDTEAFF. The CDR3 DNA sequence: TGTGCCGTCCGGGACGATAATAGGGACACTGAAGCTTTCTTT.

This clonotype was detected many times. J is TRBJ1-1 and V is TRBV10-1, with 7 bases fitting TRBD1. This CDR3 is 12 amino acids long. The germline CDR1 and CDR2 sequences are WNHNN and SYGVQD (reference sequence). J gave up 4 bases and V 11 bases, and 7 bases lay outside the gene matches. CDR3 in amino acids: CAGKGAVTEAFF. CDR3 in DNA: TGCGCCGGTAAGGGGGCTGTCACTGAAGCTTTCTTT.

This clonotype was counted ten times or more. The chain combines TRBV2 with TRBJ2-2; D possibly corresponds to TRBD1 (5 bases). Germline V lookup: CDR1 SNHLY, CDR2 FYNNEI. Between the trimmed V and J ends, which lost 8 bases and 3 bases, there was a span of 10 bases. This CDR3 contains 13 residues. CDR3 residues: CASRRVYTGELFF. The CDR3 nucleotides are TGTGCCAGCCGCAGGGTTTACACCGGGGAGCTGTTTTTT.

The chain uses TRBV5-1 and TRBJ2-5, with 9 bases lining up with TRBD1. The V gene end was trimmed by 6 bases and the J gene end by 1 base; junction bases not matched to a gene: 4. This CDR3 region has 14 residues. Per the germline V gene, CDR1 is SGHRS and CDR2 is YFSETQ. In nucleotides, the CDR3 is TGCGCCAGCACCACAGGGGGCAGCCAAGAGACCCAGTACTTC. As protein: CASTTGGSQETQYF.

The table lists this clonotype with many counts. This chain uses TRBV25-1 with TRBJ1-1; no definite D call. CDR1 is MGHDK, CDR2 SYGVNS, per germline. The CDR3 covers 14 residues. The V gene lost 2 bases and the J gene lost 2 bases, with 9 bases spanning the gap. The CDR3 nucleotides are TGTGCCAGCAGTGAAGATGCAGAAAACACTGAAGCTTTCTTT. It codes for CASSEDAENTEAFF.

This clonotype was seen repeatedly, ten times or more. The genes are TRBV5-1 and TRBJ1-3, with 8 bases identical to TRBD1. CDR3 length: 14 amino acids. Trimming at V came to 4 bases and at J to 10 bases, leaving 10 bases not matched to a gene. The germline V gene has CDR1 SGHRS and CDR2 YFSETQ. The CDR3 is CASSRGQEEGTIYF. CDR3 nucleotide sequence: TGCGCCAGCAGCCGGGGACAGGAGGAAGGTACCATATATTTT.

This clonotype was seen ten or more times. The chain carries TRBV10-3 and TRBJ2-2; D is possibly TRBD1 or TRBD2 (5 bases each). CDR3 length: 12 residues. V was trimmed by 6 bases and J by 7 bases, leaving 9 bases between them. The V gene's germline CDR1 is ENHRY and CDR2 SYGVKD. CDR3 nucleotides: TGTGCCATCAGCCGGGGCAACGGGGAGCTGTTTTTT. Translation gives CAISRGNGELFF.

This clonotype was observed many times. The chain is built from TRBV24-1 and TRBJ2-5; possibly TRBD2 for D (5 bases). The CDR3 is 13 amino acids. Per germline, CDR1 KGHDR and CDR2 SFDVKD. With 0 bases removed from V and 4 bases from J, the gap between germline ends came to 5 bases. CDR3 sequence (DNA): TGTGCCACCAGTGATTTGGAGGGAGAGACCCAGTACTTC. Translating gives CATSDLEGETQYF.

Comments on this clonotype: This CDR3 fails to terminate in the conserved phenylalanine or tryptophan, so it likely reflects a read error. The rearrangement uses TRBV2 and TRBJ1-1; D gene unclear. With 6 bases removed from V and 5 bases from J, the gap between germline ends came to 10 bases. This CDR3 region has 12 residues. Germline CDR1 reads SNHLY; CDR2 reads FYNNEI. The DNA of the CDR3 is TGTGCCAGCAGCTCACGAGGGACTGAAGCTTTCCTT. The encoded protein is CASSSRGTEAFL.

The chain couples TRBV2 to TRBJ1-2, with 8 bases matching TRBD1. From germline, CDR1 is SNHLY and CDR2 FYNNEI. Germline trimming cut 8 bases from V and 3 bases from J; bases unmatched to any gene: 2. There are 12 residues in the CDR3. CDR3 sequence: CASQTGDYGYTF. The DNA of the CDR3 is TGTGCCAGCCAGACAGGGGACTATGGCTACACCTTC.

This clonotype appeared many times. J is TRBJ2-5 and V is TRBV7-8; D gene ambiguous. Germline V gene data show CDR1 as SGHVS and CDR2 as FQNEAQ. The ends were cut back, 5 bases at V and 9 bases at J, with 16 bases in the middle. This CDR3 region has 13 residues. In DNA form, the CDR3 reads TGTGCCAGCAGCCCGTTCCTTGAGTGGGCCCAGTACTTC. Protein: CASSPFLEWAQYF.

As DNA, the CDR3 is TGTGCCAGCAGTTCCGACGCTTCAGATACGCAGTATTTT. Protein: CASSSDASDTQYF. The rearrangement joins TRBV6-6 to TRBJ2-3, with D unclear. The germline V and J ends were trimmed by 4 bases and 4 bases, with 9 bases remaining between them. CDR1 MNHNY and CDR2 SVGAGI come from the germline V gene (reference sequence). This CDR3 has 13 amino acids.

Concerning this clonotype itself: One end of the junction varies from germline; a read error may be responsible. This chain joins TRBV7-2 and TRBJ1-5, with D tentatively TRBD1 (5 bases). The germline CDR1 and CDR2 sequences are SGHTA and FQGNSA. The CDR3 length is 15 residues. The CDR3 region has the DNA TGTGCCGGCAGCTTAGTTCAGGGTAGCAATCAGCCCCAGCATTTT. This encodes CAGSLVQGSNQPQHF.

V usage is TRBV12-3 or TRBV12-4 and J usage is TRBJ2-7; D possibly corresponds to TRBD1 (5 bases). Trimming shortened V by 1 base and J by 3 bases, and 13 bases separated the two germline ends. The CDR3 covers 15 residues. The CDR3 region has the DNA TGTGCCAGCAGTTTAGGGCAGGGTCGAGGCTACGAGCAGTACTTC. Its protein product is CASSLGQGRGYEQYF.